This is a list of T cell receptor beta chains from one sample in a study of blood T cell repertoires in COVID-19. The method was immunoSEQ multiplex PCR; TCRdb's version includes in-frame clones alone and lacks a portion of them. The sample carries a few hundred thousand clones, approximately 85% recorded once. The source material was PBMCs or T cells enriched from blood (not recorded which). These receptors all stem from a woman in her twenties or thirties who had recovered from COVID-19. Both conserved end residues are part of each CDR3. The D gene is left open where the match is weak. Clone size is not always given. Where it is, it says once, few, many or a class for expanded clones.

>TRBJ2-1|-|TRBV6-5|-
CASQGMARYDEQFF
TGTGCCAGCCAGGGGATGGCCCGTTACGATGAGCAGTTCTTC
>TRBJ1-2|-|TRBV6-5|TRBD1
CASSYRGGSGGDGYTF
TGTGCCAGCAGTTACAGGGGTGGGTCAGGGGGCGATGGCTACACCTTC
>TRBJ1-2|-|TRBV5-1|TRBD1
CASSVRGTSYYGYTF
TGCGCCAGCAGTGTCAGGGGGACCTCATACTATGGCTACACCTTC
>TRBJ1-1|once|TRBV14|-
CASSLGQEAFF
TGTGCCAGCAGCCTTGGACAGGAAGCTTTCTTT
>TRBJ2-5|once|TRBV28|TRBD1
CASRYTDRLSETQYF
TGTGCCAGCAGATATACGGACAGGTTGAGCGAGACCCAGTACTTC
>TRBJ2-3|-|TRBV3-1/TRBV3-2|TRBD2
CASTDYAGGHTDTQYF
TGTGCCAGCACGGACTACGCGGGGGGGCACACAGATACGCAGTATTTT
>TRBJ2-5|once|TRBV24-1|-
CATSDLRGRGSGQETQYF
TGTGCCACCAGTGATTTGCGCGGGCGGGGTAGCGGCCAAGAGACCCAGTACTTC
>TRBJ1-2|-|TRBV7-2|TRBD1
CASSSSQGQYGYTF
TGTGCCAGCAGTTCCTCACAGGGGCAATATGGCTACACCTTC
>TRBJ1-4|-|TRBV6-5|TRBD1
CATGQAAEEKLFF
TGTGCCACAGGACAGGCGGCGGAAGAAAAACTGTTTTTT
>TRBJ1-2|-|TRBV5-4|TRBD1
CASSSTGGLYGYTF
TGTGCCAGCAGTTCCACAGGGGGCCTTTATGGCTACACCTTC
>TRBJ2-2|once|TRBV5-1|TRBD1
CASSFRTGGFSGELFF
TGCGCCAGCAGCTTCCGGACAGGGGGCTTTTCCGGGGAGCTGTTTTTT
>TRBJ2-7|-|TRBV28|-
CASRLSYYEQYF
TGTGCCAGCAGGTTAAGCTACTACGAGCAGTACTTC
>TRBJ2-2|-|TRBV3-1/TRBV3-2|-
CASSQEYLDTGELFF
TGTGCCAGCAGCCAAGAGTATCTAGACACCGGGGAGCTGTTTTTT
>TRBJ2-3|-|TRBV7-9|TRBD2
CASRASGRDHTDTQYF
TGTGCCAGCCGGGCTAGCGGAAGGGACCACACAGATACGCAGTATTTT
>TRBJ2-1|-|TRBV5-4|-
CASRIAGSSYNEQFF
TGTGCCAGCAGAATTGCGGGTAGCTCCTACAATGAGCAGTTCTTC
>TRBJ2-5|-|TRBV5-1|-
CASSYIPGLTPQETQYF
TGCGCCAGCAGCTATATACCGGGTCTTACCCCACAAGAGACCCAGTACTTC
>TRBJ2-1|-|TRBV4-1|TRBD2
CASSQARLAGGIEQFF
TGCGCCAGCAGCCAAGCACGACTAGCGGGGGGCATTGAGCAGTTCTTC
>TRBJ1-2|-|TRBV5-8|-
CASSLRGDYGYTF
TGTGCCAGCAGCTTACGGGGTGACTATGGCTACACCTTC